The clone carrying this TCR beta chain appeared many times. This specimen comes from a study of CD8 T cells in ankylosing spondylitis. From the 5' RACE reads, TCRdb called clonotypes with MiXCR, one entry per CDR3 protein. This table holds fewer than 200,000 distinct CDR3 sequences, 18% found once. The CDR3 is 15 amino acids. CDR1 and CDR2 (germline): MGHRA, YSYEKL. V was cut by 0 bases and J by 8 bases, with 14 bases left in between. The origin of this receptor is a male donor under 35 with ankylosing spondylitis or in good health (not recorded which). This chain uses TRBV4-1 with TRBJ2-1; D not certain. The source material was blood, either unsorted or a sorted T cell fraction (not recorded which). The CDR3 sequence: CASSQEVQVAHEQFF. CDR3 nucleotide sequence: TGCGCCAGCAGCCAAGAAGTGCAAGTGGCCCATGAGCAGTTCTTC.